Presented here are 20 T cell receptor beta chains from one specimen sequenced in a study of blood T cells in healthy people across ages. A second PCR of 7 to 11 cycles used a sample-barcoded 5' primer and a J-beta primer mix. TCRdb ran MiXCR on the 5' RACE reads and lists one entry per CDR3 protein. The data hold 1.8 million or so distinct CDR3 sequences, with 35% to 50% observed a single time. Sequencing was done on a sample of blood. All receptors come from a human donor in good health.

There are a few counts of this clonotype. The rearrangement joins TRBV2 to TRBJ2-7; 9 nucleotides match TRBD2. Trimming at V came to 4 bases and at J to 5 bases, leaving 3 bases not matched to a gene. This CDR3 has 13 amino acids. Germline V lookup: CDR1 SNHLY, CDR2 FYNNEI. In DNA, the CDR3 is TGTGCCAGCAGTGGACTAGCGGCTCACGAGCAGTACTTC. Translation gives CASSGLAAHEQYF.

With regard to this clonotype: A much larger clone lies one base from this, so it may be a read error. CDR3 loop: CASSGLYGYTF. As DNA, the CDR3 is TGTGCCAGCAGTGGACTCTATGGCTACACCTTC. The chain links TRBV6-5 to TRBJ1-2; D uncertain. The germline gives CDR1 MNHEY, CDR2 SVGAGI. The germline V and J ends were trimmed by 5 bases and 4 bases, with 5 bases remaining between them. The CDR3 has 11 residues.

Of note for this clonotype: Germline and junction disagree at one end, which may indicate a read error. V and J are TRBV4-1 and TRBJ2-5; D is perhaps TRBD2 (6 bases). The germline gives CDR1 MGHRA, CDR2 YSYEKL. This CDR3 is 13 amino acids long. The CDR3 region has the DNA TGCGCCAGCAGCCAAGCATATCGGGAGACCCCGTACTTC. Protein sequence: CASSQAYRETPYF.

This rearrangement joins TRBV28 to TRBJ2-6, with D possibly called TRBD1 or TRBD2 (5 bases each). Trimming shortened V by 9 bases and J by 2 bases, and 20 bases separated the two germline ends. The V gene's germline CDR1 is MDHEN and CDR2 SYDVKM. The CDR3 is made up of 17 amino acids. In DNA, the CDR3 is TGTGCCAGTCGTGAAGGTGGGACGGCCGCTGGGGCCAACGTCCTGACTTTC. Encoded protein: CASREGGTAAGANVLTF.

The chain employs TRBV9 and TRBJ2-7, with a possible D match to TRBD2 (5 bases). V gave up 0 bases and J gave up 2 bases, with 12 bases separating them. The CDR3 consists of 15 residues. The germline CDR1 and CDR2 sequences are SGDLS and YYNGEE. The chain's CDR3 is CASSVDGNPTYEQYF. For the CDR3, the DNA is TGTGCCAGCAGCGTAGACGGGAATCCCACCTACGAGCAGTACTTC. Based on the CDR3 plus reference TRBV9 and TRBJ2-7, the full variable domain is DSGVTQTPKHLITATGQRVTLRCSPRSGDLSVYWYQQSLDQGLQFLIQYYNGEERAKGNILERFSAQQFPDLHSELNLSSLELGDSALYFCASSVDGNPTYEQYFGPGTRLTVT.

This clonotype was found many times. The chain carries TRBV9 and TRBJ2-1, with 11 bases identical to TRBD2. CDR1 SGDLS and CDR2 YYNGEE come from the germline V gene. Trimming removed 6 bases from V and 4 bases from J; junction bases left unmatched: 3. The CDR3 length is 14 residues. The CDR3 DNA reads TGTGCCAGCACCGGGACTAGCGGTTACAATGAGCAGTTCTTC. The encoded protein is CASTGTSGYNEQFF.

This rearrangement joins TRBV2 to TRBJ2-1; TRBD2 might be the D (6 bases). Trimming removed 2 bases at V and 12 bases at J, with 20 bases between. CDR1 is SNHLY and CDR2 is FYNNEI in the germline V gene. The CDR3 is made up of 15 amino acids. In DNA form, the CDR3 reads TGTGCCAGCAGTGAATCTTTTTATGGGCAGGGAGGGCAGTTCTTC. It yields the protein CASSESFYGQGGQFF.

This sequence joins TRBV5-1 and TRBJ2-3; 11 bases align to TRBD2. The J segment lost 6 bases and the V segment lost 3 bases, leaving 12 bases of the junction unmatched. Germline V gene lookup returns CDR1 SGHRS and CDR2 YFSETQ. The CDR3 covers 17 residues. In DNA, the CDR3 is TGCGCCAGCAGCTCGGGGGATAGCGGGGGGGCCGAGGATACGCAGTATTTT. It translates to CASSSGDSGGAEDTQYF.

V and J are TRBV9 and TRBJ1-2, with D hard to call. Trimming removed 0 bases at V and 4 bases at J, with 13 bases between. Looked up from germline, CDR1 is SGDLS and CDR2 is YYNGEE. This CDR3 is built from 15 residues. This CDR3 is CASSVAASPSYGYTF. CDR3 sequence (DNA): TGTGCCAGCAGCGTAGCAGCCAGTCCCTCCTATGGCTACACCTTC.

This clonotype was counted between two and nine times. V usage is TRBV29-1 and J usage is TRBJ1-2; 7 positions agree with TRBD1. The ends lost 3 bases at V and 6 bases at J; junction bases unmatched: 22. Per the germline V gene, CDR1 is SQVTM and CDR2 is ANQGSEA. CDR3 size: 18 residues. The CDR3 here is CSVETGDWADGRGNGYTF. The CDR3 DNA reads TGCAGCGTTGAGACGGGAGATTGGGCGGACGGCAGGGGGAATGGCTACACCTTC. Based on the CDR3 plus reference TRBV29-1 and TRBJ1-2, the full variable domain is SAVISQKPSRDICQRGTSLTIQCQVDSQVTMMFWYRQQPGQSLTLIATANQGSEATYESGFVIDKFPISRPNLTFSTLTVSNMSPEDSSIYLCSVETGDWADGRGNGYTFGSGTRLTVV.

This clonotype was recorded a few times. V usage is TRBV6-1 and J usage is TRBJ2-1; the D gene could be TRBD1 or TRBD2 (7 bases each). V was pared by 2 bases and J by 4 bases, with 12 bases between. CDR3 length: 15 amino acids. Germline lookup yields CDR1 MNHNS and CDR2 SASEGT. Here the CDR3 DNA reads TGTGCCAGCAGTGAACAGGGGGGGCTATACAATGAGCAGTTCTTC. It specifies CASSEQGGLYNEQFF.

The V gene is TRBV5-5, the J gene TRBJ1-1; no clear D gene. Germline CDR1 is SGHKS and CDR2 is YYEKEE (reference sequence). Deletions cut 0 bases from V and 3 bases from J, with 15 bases between. This CDR3 region has 16 residues. In DNA form, the CDR3 reads TGTGCCAGCAGCTTGGAGGGTAGAGGGAGTGACACTGAAGCTTTCTTT. This translates into CASSLEGRGSDTEAFF.

V gene TRBV4-3 combines with J gene TRBJ2-6; D possibly corresponds to TRBD2 (6 bases). Trimming took 11 bases from V and 2 from J, leaving 19 bases between them. Germline V gene data show CDR1 as LGHNA and CDR2 as YSLEER. The CDR3 runs 16 residues. CDR3 nucleotides: TGCGCCGGCGGGAAGCGTCTCTCTGCTGGGGCCAACGTCCTGACTTTC. Translating gives CAGGKRLSAGANVLTF.

The CDR3 DNA sequence: TGTGCCAGCAGCCGAGGATGGGGGGCCGGGGAGACCCAGTACTTC. Translating it yields CASSRGWGAGETQYF. The V and J genes are TRBV12-3 or TRBV12-4 and TRBJ2-5; D is perhaps TRBD1 or TRBD2 (6 bases each). There are 15 residues in the CDR3. Trimming took off 6 bases at V and 5 bases at J, with 19 bases between the two ends.

The chain combines TRBV3-1 with TRBJ1-4; 7 bases fit TRBD1. The CDR3 length is 14 residues. Germline loops: CDR1 LGHDT, CDR2 YNNKEL (reference sequence). V trimming: 8 bases; J trimming: 0 bases; junction bases outside the gene matches: 3. The CDR3 region has the DNA TGTGCCAGCCGGGACAGCTCAACTAATGAAAAACTGTTTTTT. Amino acid sequence: CASRDSSTNEKLFF.

The chain links TRBV5-6 to TRBJ2-5; 7 bases align to TRBD2. The CDR3 spans 15 residues. V gave up 3 bases and J gave up 6 bases; unmatched junction bases: 11. The V gene's germline CDR1 is SGHDT and CDR2 YYEEEE. CDR3 coding DNA: TGTGCCAGCAGCTCGGCGGGAGAGCAAGAGCAGACCCAGTACTTC. Its translation is CASSSAGEQEQTQYF.

V gene TRBV12-3 or TRBV12-4 combines with J gene TRBJ2-1; D is possibly TRBD1 or TRBD2 (5 bases each). V lost 3 bases, J lost 13 bases, and 16 bases lay in between. The CDR3 is 13 residues long. The CDR3 DNA reads as TGTGCCAGCAGTTTTGTGGGGGTAGAGACCCAGTTCTTC. Protein: CASSFVGVETQFF.

V usage is TRBV7-2 and J usage is TRBJ2-3; 7 bases align to TRBD2. From germline, CDR1 is SGHTA and CDR2 FQGNSA. J gave up 3 bases and V 3 bases, and 12 bases lay outside the gene matches. The CDR3 is 17 amino acids. The CDR3 reads CASSFSASGGATDTQYF. In nucleotides, the CDR3 is TGTGCCAGCAGCTTTTCAGCTAGCGGAGGGGCAACAGATACGCAGTATTTT.

This chain uses TRBV4-2 with TRBJ1-5, with D uncertain. CDR3 length: 15 amino acids. Germline V lookup: CDR1 LGHNA, CDR2 YNFKEQ. Trimming pared 5 bases from V and 1 base from J, leaving 12 bases between. CDR3 protein: CASSVARVSNQPQHF. The CDR3 region has the DNA TGTGCCAGCAGCGTCGCGCGGGTCAGCAATCAGCCCCAGCATTTT.

This CDR3 is CASSLVTGGHYGYTF. Here the CDR3 DNA reads TGTGCCAGCAGTTTAGTGACAGGGGGGCACTATGGCTACACCTTC. The J gene is TRBJ1-2, the V gene TRBV28; 9 positions agree with TRBD1. The CDR3 runs 15 residues. The germline gives CDR1 MDHEN, CDR2 SYDVKM. With 2 bases clipped from V and 3 bases from J, the junction kept 4 bases outside the gene matches.